The 11 T cell receptor beta chains in this list originate from one sample, sequenced in a study of control samples from healthy donors and cancer patients (dated by TCRdb to between 2020 and 2021). Receptors were amplified or captured by the immunoSEQ multiplex PCR assay. Entries here come from immuneACCESS through TCRdb and include only in-frame sequences with V and J called. Some clones fail to appear in such tables; in the studies checked, an unresolved V gene covers under half of the shortfall, and the cause of the remainder is unknown. Recorded for this sample are under 60,000 clones; around 94% of them occurred a single time. The top ten clonotypes cover less than 4% of the sample. Sequencing used blood. The receptors derive from a man aged 30-40 years in good health.

The chain carries TRBV7-3 and TRBJ2-3; 8 bases match TRBD1. The V gene end was trimmed by 4 bases and the J gene end by 1 base; junction bases not matched to a gene: 4. Germline V gene sequence: CDR1 SGHTA, CDR2 FQGTGA. The CDR3 runs 15 residues. CDR3 protein: CASSSGQGGTDTQYF. The CDR3 DNA reads TGTGCCAGCAGCTCTGGACAGGGCGGCACAGATACGCAGTATTTT. The full variable domain, its missing parts supplied by reference TRBV7-3 and TRBJ2-3, is GAGVSQTPSNKVTEKGKYVELRCDPISGHTALYWYRQSLGQGPEFLIYFQGTGAADDSGLPNDRFFAVRPEGSVSTLKIQRTERGDSAVYLCASSSGQGGTDTQYFGPGTRLTVL.

The rearrangement joins TRBV19 to TRBJ1-2; tentative D call: TRBD1 (6 bases). The CDR3 is 13 residues long. V was shortened by 5 bases and J by 4 bases, with 11 bases between the two germline ends. Germline CDR1 LNHDA, CDR2 SQIVND (reference sequence). CDR3 amino acids: CASSEDRIYGYTF. The CDR3 DNA is TGTGCCAGTAGTGAAGACAGGATCTATGGCTACACCTTC.

V is TRBV6-1 and J is TRBJ2-7, with D possibly called TRBD1 or TRBD2 (6 bases each). V lost 2 bases and J 0 bases, leaving 17 bases between the germline ends. CDR1 is MNHNS, CDR2 SASEGT, per germline. This CDR3 region has 17 residues. The CDR3 nucleotides read TGTGCCAGCAGTGAATTAGGGGGGCCGGGGGCCTCCTACGAGCAGTACTTC. Protein sequence: CASSELGGPGASYEQYF.

The CDR3 coding sequence is TGTGCTAGTGGCTTATCGAACACTGAAGCTTTCTTT. Amino acids: CASGLSNTEAFF. The rearrangement uses TRBV12-5 and TRBJ1-1, with unresolved D. V was pared by 6 bases and J by 1 base, with 6 bases between. Germline assignment: CDR1 LGHNT and CDR2 FRNRAP. The CDR3 is 12 residues long.

V usage is TRBV18 and J usage is TRBJ1-3; D unclear. The germline gives CDR1 KGHSH, CDR2 LQKENI. The ends were cut back, 3 bases at V and 1 base at J, with 7 bases in the middle. The CDR3 loop spans 14 amino acids. The DNA of the CDR3 is TGTGCCAGCTCACCTTTGGGATCTGGAAACACCATATATTTT. This codes for CASSPLGSGNTIYF.

The V gene is TRBV28, the J gene TRBJ1-2; D is possibly TRBD1 (5 bases). CDR1 is MDHEN, CDR2 SYDVKM, per germline. CDR3 length: 15 amino acids. Trimming shortened V by 1 base and J by 8 bases, and 17 bases separated the two germline ends. In DNA, the CDR3 is TGTGCCAGCAGTTTATATCAGGGCTACGCGCGAGGCTACACCTTC. Translation: CASSLYQGYARGYTF.

The chain employs TRBV7-3 and TRBJ1-2; the match to TRBD1 covers 8 bases. The CDR3 sequence is 15 residues long. V dropped 2 bases and J dropped 0; count of bases not matched to a gene: 2. Germline values: CDR1 SGHTA, CDR2 FQGTGA. Written as DNA, the CDR3 is TGTGCCAGCAGCTTACAGGGGGCTACTAACTATGGCTACACCTTC. This sequence encodes CASSLQGATNYGYTF. Full variable domain (missing parts from reference TRBV7-3 and TRBJ1-2): GAGVSQTPSNKVTEKGKYVELRCDPISGHTALYWYRQSLGQGPEFLIYFQGTGAADDSGLPNDRFFAVRPEGSVSTLKIQRTERGDSAVYLCASSLQGATNYGYTFGSGTRLTVV.

This chain links TRBV5-6 with TRBJ1-2; possibly TRBD1 for D (5 bases). CDR3 length: 15 amino acids. Deletions cut 4 bases from V and 7 bases from J, with 20 bases between. Germline V gene data show CDR1 as SGHDT and CDR2 as YYEEEE. CDR3 residues: CASSPGTEVGGGYTF. In DNA form, the CDR3 reads TGTGCCAGCAGCCCCGGGACGGAGGTAGGAGGTGGCTACACCTTC.

This sequence joins TRBV19 and TRBJ1-6; D gene uncertain. V was clipped by 0 bases and J by 10 bases, with 22 bases between them. The germline V gene encodes CDR1 LNHDA and CDR2 SQIVND (reference sequence). The CDR3 is 18 amino acids. This CDR3 is CASSIDLLVVIAGSPLHF. CDR3 bases: TGTGCCAGTAGTATAGATTTATTAGTCGTCATCGCGGGGTCACCCCTCCACTTT.

The V and J genes are TRBV7-9 and TRBJ1-2; the D gene is possibly TRBD1 (5 bases). Germline V lookup: CDR1 SEHNR, CDR2 FQNEAQ (reference sequence). CDR3 length: 14 amino acids. Trimming stripped 2 bases from V and 8 bases from J, with 15 bases between. The CDR3 coding sequence is TGTGCCAGCAGCTTAATGGTGACAAGGGACGGCTACACCTTC. This encodes CASSLMVTRDGYTF.

The chain carries TRBV28 and TRBJ2-1, with 9 bases aligning to TRBD2. The CDR3 runs to 16 residues. Trimming removed 5 bases from V and 5 bases from J; junction bases left unmatched: 10. Germline assignment: CDR1 MDHEN and CDR2 SYDVKM. The DNA of the CDR3 is TGTGCCAGCAGTCCCCTCTTGCGGGAGGGGAACAATGAGCAGTTCTTC. It translates to CASSPLLREGNNEQFF. The full variable domain, completed using reference TRBV28 and TRBJ2-1, is DVKVTQSSRYLVKRTGEKVFLECVQDMDHENMFWYRQDPGLGLRLIYFSYDVKMKEKGDIPEGYSVSREKKERFSLILESASTNQTSMYLCASSPLLREGNNEQFFGPGTRLTVL.